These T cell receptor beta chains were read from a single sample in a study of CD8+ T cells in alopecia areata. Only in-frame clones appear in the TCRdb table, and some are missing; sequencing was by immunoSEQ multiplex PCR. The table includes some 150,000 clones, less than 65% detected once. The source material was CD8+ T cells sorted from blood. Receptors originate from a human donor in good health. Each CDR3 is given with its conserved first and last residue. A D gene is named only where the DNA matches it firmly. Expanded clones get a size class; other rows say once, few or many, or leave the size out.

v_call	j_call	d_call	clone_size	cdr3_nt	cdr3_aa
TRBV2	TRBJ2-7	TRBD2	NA	TGTGCCAGCAGATCTACTGGCGGGGGAACCTACGAGCAGTACTTC	CASRSTGGGTYEQYF
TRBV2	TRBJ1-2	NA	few	TGTGCCAGCAGTGAAGCTGGCAGCAACTATGGCTACACCTTC	CASSEAGSNYGYTF
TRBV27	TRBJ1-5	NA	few	TGTGCCAGCGGCGTTAGGGGCAATCAGCCCCAGCATTTT	CASGVRGNQPQHF
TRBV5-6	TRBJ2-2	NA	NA	TGTGCCAGCAGCTTCGGGGCCAACACCGGGGAGCTGTTTTTT	CASSFGANTGELFF
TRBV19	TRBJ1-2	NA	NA	TGTGCCAGTAGTATGCTGCCCGTTCTGGATGGCTACACCTTC	CASSMLPVLDGYTF
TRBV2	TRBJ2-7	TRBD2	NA	TGTGCCAGCAGTGAAGTCGCGGGAGGCTCCTACGAGCAGTACTTC	CASSEVAGGSYEQYF
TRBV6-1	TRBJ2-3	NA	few	TGTGCCAGCAGCCGATTTTACACAGATACGCAGTATTTT	CASSRFYTDTQYF
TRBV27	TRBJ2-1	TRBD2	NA	TGTGCCAGCAGTGGACACCTACTAGCGGCCAATGAGCAGTTCTTC	CASSGHLLAANEQFF
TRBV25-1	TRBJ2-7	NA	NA	TGTGCCAGCAGTCGGGGGATCGGTTACGAGCAGTACTTC	CASSRGIGYEQYF
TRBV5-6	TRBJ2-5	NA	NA	TGTGCCAGCAGCAGGGGGTTAGCGGAGCAGTACCAAGAGACCCAGTACTTC	CASSRGLAEQYQETQYF
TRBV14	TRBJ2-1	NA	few	TGTGCCAGCAGCCAAGATCCCACTCTAGTTTACAATGAGCAGTTCTTC	CASSQDPTLVYNEQFF
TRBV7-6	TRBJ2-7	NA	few	TGTGCCAGCAGCTTAGCGCGGGGCGCCGAGCAGTACTTC	CASSLARGAEQYF
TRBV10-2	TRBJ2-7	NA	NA	TGCGCCAGCAGTGACCGGGATGCCCTCTACGAGCAGTACTTC	CASSDRDALYEQYF
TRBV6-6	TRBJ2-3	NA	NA	TGTGCCAGCGCAAAGATCAGGGACGGGACAGATACGCAGTATTTT	CASAKIRDGTDTQYF
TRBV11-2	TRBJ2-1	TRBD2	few	TGTGCCAGCAGCACCATAGCGGGAGGGACCTACAATGAGCAGTTCTTC	CASSTIAGGTYNEQFF
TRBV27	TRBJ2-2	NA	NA	TGTGCCAGCAGTTTATCGGGCACCGGGGAGCTGTTTTTT	CASSLSGTGELFF
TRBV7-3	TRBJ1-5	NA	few	TGTGCGATGGCGGGGGGAGACTATAGCAATCAGCCCCAGCATTTT	CAMAGGDYSNQPQHF
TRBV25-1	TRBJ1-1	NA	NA	TGTGCCAGCAGTGGGGTATGGACTGAAGCTTTCTTT	CASSGVWTEAFF
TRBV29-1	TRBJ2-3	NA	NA	TGCAGCGTTCGCGGGGATAGCACAGATACGCAGTATTTT	CSVRGDSTDTQYF
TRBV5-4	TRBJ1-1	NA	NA	TGTGCCAGCGGCTCGGCAGGGGAAGCTTTCTTT	CASGSAGEAFF
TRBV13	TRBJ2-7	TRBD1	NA	TGTGCCAGCAGCCACGGGACAGGTTTCGAGCAGTACTTC	CASSHGTGFEQYF
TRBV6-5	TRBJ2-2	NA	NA	TGTGCCAGCAGTTACGCAGGGTCGAACACCGGGGAGCTGTTTTTT	CASSYAGSNTGELFF
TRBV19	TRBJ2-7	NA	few	TGTGCCACCACAAAGGGGCTCGAGCAGTACTTC	CATTKGLEQYF
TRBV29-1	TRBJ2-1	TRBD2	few	TGCAGCGTTGCCGGCCGGGAGGGCCATTTCTTC	CSVAGREGHFF
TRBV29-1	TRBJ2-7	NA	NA	TGCAGCGTTGAGGAGGGACGACTCTCCTACGAGCAGTACTTC	CSVEEGRLSYEQYF
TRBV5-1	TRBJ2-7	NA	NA	TGCGCCAGCAGCTTAGTTGGCTCCTCCTACGAGCAGTACTTC	CASSLVGSSYEQYF
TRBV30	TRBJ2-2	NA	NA	TGTGCCTGGAGTGTCGGAGCCGGGGAGCTGTTTTTT	CAWSVGAGELFF
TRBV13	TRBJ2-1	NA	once	TGTGCCAGCAGCTCGCCTAACAATGAGCAGTTCTTC	CASSSPNNEQFF
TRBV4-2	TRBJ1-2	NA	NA	TGTGCCAGCAGCCAAGACATGGGGACGTGGGATGGCTACACCTTC	CASSQDMGTWDGYTF
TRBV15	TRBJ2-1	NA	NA	TGTGCCACCAGCAGACGGGGCAGTAGCTCCTACAATGAGCAGTTCTTC	CATSRRGSSSYNEQFF
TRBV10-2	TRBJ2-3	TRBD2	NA	TGCGCCAGCAGTGAGCTAGCGGATACTAGCACAGATACGCAGTATTTT	CASSELADTSTDTQYF
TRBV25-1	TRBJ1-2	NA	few	TGTGCCAGCAGTGAGTGGGACGGTACAAACTATGGCTACACCTTC	CASSEWDGTNYGYTF
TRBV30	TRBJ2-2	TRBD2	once	TGTGCCTGGATTCCAGGACTAGCGGACACCGGGGAGCTGTTTTTT	CAWIPGLADTGELFF
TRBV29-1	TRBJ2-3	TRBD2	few	TGCAGCGTTGGGACTAGGTATGACAACACAGATACGCAGTATTTT	CSVGTRYDNTDTQYF
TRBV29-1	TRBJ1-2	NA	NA	TGCAGCGTTGAATTGGAAACAGACCTCGGCTACACCTTC	CSVELETDLGYTF
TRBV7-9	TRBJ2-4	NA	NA	TGTGCCAGCAGCTACGGGACGAGAAACATTCAGTACTTC	CASSYGTRNIQYF
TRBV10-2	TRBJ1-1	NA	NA	TGCGCCAGCAGTGCCGACAGGAACACTGAAGCTTTCTTT	CASSADRNTEAFF
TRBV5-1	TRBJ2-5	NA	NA	TGCGCCAGCAGCTTGGGAACGCTCGAAGAGACCCAGTACTTC	CASSLGTLEETQYF
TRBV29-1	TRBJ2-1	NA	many	TGCAGCACTTATCCCGGGCCTAACAATGAGCAGTTCTTC	CSTYPGPNNEQFF
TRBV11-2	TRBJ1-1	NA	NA	TGTGCCAGCAGCCTTCGTCCAGCCCCTGAAGCTTTCTTT	CASSLRPAPEAFF
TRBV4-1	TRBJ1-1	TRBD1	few	TGTGCCAGCAGCTTATACGTCGGACAGGGCGAAGCTTTCTTT	CASSLYVGQGEAFF
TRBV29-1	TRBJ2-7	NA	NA	TGCAGCGTTTCACAGCTATACGAGCAGTACTTC	CSVSQLYEQYF
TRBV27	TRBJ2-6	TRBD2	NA	TGTGCCAGCTCGCGGGGGGCGCCGTCTGGGGCCAACGTCCTGACTTTC	CASSRGAPSGANVLTF
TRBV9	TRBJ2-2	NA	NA	TGTGCCAGCAGCTCGAACACCGGGGAGCTGTTTTTT	CASSSNTGELFF
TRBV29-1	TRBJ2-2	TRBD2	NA	TGCAGCGTTGAATTAGCGGGAGGACCGAACACCGGGGAGCTGTTTTTT	CSVELAGGPNTGELFF
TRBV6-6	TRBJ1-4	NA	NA	TGTGCCAGCAGTTACTCGAATGAAAAACTGTTTTTT	CASSYSNEKLFF
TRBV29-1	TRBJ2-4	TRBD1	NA	TGCAGCGTTGAAGACCAGGGGGCGACCCAAAACATTCAGTACTTC	CSVEDQGATQNIQYF
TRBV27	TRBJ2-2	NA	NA	TGTGCCAGCAGTTTATTGCCCCTGGCGAACACCGGGGAGCTGTTTTTT	CASSLLPLANTGELFF
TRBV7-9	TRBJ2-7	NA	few	TGTGCCAGCAGCTTAGGGAGGGCGTGGCACGAGCAGTACTTC	CASSLGRAWHEQYF
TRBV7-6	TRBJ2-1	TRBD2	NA	TGTGCCAGCAGCTTAGAAGGACTAGGTTTCTCCTACAATGAGCAGTTCTTC	CASSLEGLGFSYNEQFF